The source of this T cell receptor (beta chain) is a study of Ad26.COV2.S vaccination and SARS-CoV-2 variants. The CDR3 length is 15 residues. The germline V gene has CDR1 SEHNR and CDR2 FQNEAQ (reference sequence). The ends lost 8 bases at V and 5 bases at J; junction bases unmatched: 9. TCRdb's table, derived via immunoSEQ multiplex PCR, lists solely in-frame clones and lacks some. The table lists approximately 90,000 clones, approximately 82% of them singletons. Notes on this clone: The antigen is not known.

Overall study findings and caveats: Total responses of T cells may have been underestimated by the analyses of TCR breadth and depth. Among vaccine recipients, spike-specific TCR breadth exceeded that of placebo recipients. It was reported that spike-specific CD8+ and CD4+ T cell responses were substantially broad after vaccination. Non-spike TCR breadth was similar in vaccine and placebo recipients.

Sequencing used peripheral blood, obtained after recovery from COVID-19. The source of this sequence is a human donor who had recovered from COVID-19. The V gene is TRBV7-9, the J gene TRBJ2-2, with TRBD2 matching over 9 bases. The DNA of the CDR3 is TGTGCCAGCGGGCGACTAGCGGCAATTACCGGGGAGCTGTTTTTT. Translation: CASGRLAAITGELFF. The full variable domain, with the rest looked up from reference TRBV7-9 and TRBJ2-2, is DTGVSQNPRHKITKRGQNVTFRCDPISEHNRLYWYRQTLGQGPEFLTYFQNEAQLEKSRLLSDRFSAERPKGSFSTLEIQRTEQGDSAMYLCASGRLAAITGELFFGEGSRLTVL.